What follows are 6 T cell receptor beta chains derived from one specimen sequenced in a study of T-cell reconstitution after alpha-beta-depleted transplantation in children. Unique molecular identifiers were incorporated when the TCRbeta library was constructed. One entry per CDR3 protein, called by TCRdb with MiXCR from the PCR reads. The sample has around 200,000 distinct CDR3 sequences, approximately 7% seen once. The material was PBMCs from the stem cell graft donor, obtained from the stem cell graft. These receptor sequences come from a human donor who donated a stem cell graft to a child with Wiskott-Aldrich syndrome.

This clonotype was seen at least ten times. V usage is TRBV27 and J usage is TRBJ2-2; 7 bases fit TRBD1. The CDR3 has 15 amino acids. The ends lost 5 bases at V and 4 bases at J; junction bases unmatched: 7. Germline lookup yields CDR1 MNHEY and CDR2 SMNVEV (reference sequence). The CDR3, as DNA: TGTGCCAGCAGTCCTAACTACAGGGGCACCGGGGAGCTGTTTTTT. Residues: CASSPNYRGTGELFF.

This clonotype has a count of ten or more. CDR3 sequence reads: CASSLDGGLEQFF. The CDR3 DNA reads as TGTGCCAGCAGCTTAGATGGAGGGCTTGAGCAGTTCTTC. The rearrangement uses TRBV7-2 and TRBJ2-1, with D perhaps TRBD2 (6 bases). Trimming took off 1 base at V and 9 bases at J, with 10 bases between the two ends. Germline CDR1 is SGHTA and CDR2 is FQGNSA. The CDR3 extends over 13 amino acids.

In DNA, the CDR3 is TGCAGTGCGCATAGCGGGGGGGCTATCGCAGATACGCAGTATTTT. As protein: CSAHSGGAIADTQYF. The rearrangement links TRBV20-1 to TRBJ2-3, with 11 bases matching TRBD2. CDR1 and CDR2 from the germline V gene are DFQATT and SNEGSKA (reference sequence). The CDR3 covers 15 residues. Trimming cost V 6 bases and J 4 bases; bases outside gene matches: 9.

This clonotype was counted only a few times. The rearrangement joins TRBV3-1 to TRBJ1-1; perhaps TRBD1 as D (6 bases). Trimming removed 0 bases from V and 0 bases from J, with 11 bases in between. The CDR3 is 16 residues long. CDR1 and CDR2 (germline): LGHDT, YNNKEL (reference sequence). As DNA, the CDR3 is TGTGCCAGCAGCCAAGAACACAGGGCGATGAACACTGAAGCTTTCTTT. This sequence encodes CASSQEHRAMNTEAFF.

This clonotype was recorded many times. The gene calls are TRBV12-3 or TRBV12-4 and TRBJ2-1; a weak D match, TRBD2 (6 bases). The V end lost 3 bases, the J end lost 8 bases, and 14 bases lay between the germline ends. This CDR3 spans 14 amino acids. CDR3 DNA sequence: TGTGCCAGCAGTTTTTTTTGGGGGGTCGATGAGCAGTTCTTC. This encodes CASSFFWGVDEQFF.

This clonotype was seen many times. This chain links TRBV20-1 with TRBJ1-1; 7 bases match TRBD1. The V gene's germline CDR1 is DFQATT and CDR2 SNEGSKA (reference sequence). The CDR3 extends over 13 amino acids. V gave up 3 bases and J gave up 4 bases; unmatched junction bases: 5. Here the CDR3 DNA reads TGCAGTGCTAGCCCGACAGGGAGCACTGAAGCTTTCTTT. Protein product: CSASPTGSTEAFF.